A selection of T cell receptor beta chains follows, all from one sample in a study of cytomegalovirus exposure and HLA in healthy donors. Sequencing was performed with immunoSEQ multiplex PCR; in TCRdb, only in-frame clones are kept and a portion is missing. The table includes approximately 140,000 clones, roughly 80% detected once. The sequenced material came from PBMCs. These receptor sequences come from a man in his forties in good health and CMV-seropositive. Both conserved end residues are part of each CDR3. A D gene is named only where the DNA matches it firmly. Expanded clones are given a class, and other clones once, few, many or no size at all.

d_call: .; v_call: TRBV5-6; j_call: TRBJ1-6; clone_size: .; cdr3_nt: TGTGCCAGCAGCTTCTGGGGCCAGTCACCCCTCCACTTT; cdr3_aa: CASSFWGQSPLHF
d_call: .; v_call: TRBV6-4; j_call: TRBJ2-3; clone_size: .; cdr3_nt: TGTGCCAGCAGTGACTCGGGAGTGAACACAGATACGCAGTATTTT; cdr3_aa: CASSDSGVNTDTQYF
d_call: .; v_call: TRBV6-1; j_call: TRBJ2-7; clone_size: .; cdr3_nt: TGTGCCAGCAGTGTGGCAACTATTACCTACGAGCAGTACTTC; cdr3_aa: CASSVATITYEQYF
d_call: TRBD1; v_call: TRBV2; j_call: TRBJ1-5; clone_size: .; cdr3_nt: TGTGCCAGCAGGGGACAGGATTATAGCAATCAGCCCCAGCATTTT; cdr3_aa: CASRGQDYSNQPQHF
d_call: .; v_call: TRBV27; j_call: TRBJ1-5; clone_size: .; cdr3_nt: TGTGCCAGCAGTTTTTACAATCAGCCCCAGCATTTT; cdr3_aa: CASSFYNQPQHF
d_call: TRBD1; v_call: TRBV5-4; j_call: TRBJ1-4; clone_size: once; cdr3_nt: TGTGCCAGCAGGGATGGACAGGGGAGAGGAAAACTGTTTTTT; cdr3_aa: CASRDGQGRGKLFF
d_call: .; v_call: TRBV6-1; j_call: TRBJ1-2; clone_size: few; cdr3_nt: TGTGCCAGCAGTGCGGGGGAGGAGCCCTTGGGCTATGGCTACACCTTC; cdr3_aa: CASSAGEEPLGYGYTF
d_call: TRBD1; v_call: TRBV15; j_call: TRBJ2-1; clone_size: .; cdr3_nt: TGTGCCACCAGCAGGGCACGGGACAGCCCCTACAATGAGCAGTTCTTC; cdr3_aa: CATSRARDSPYNEQFF
d_call: TRBD1; v_call: TRBV5-1; j_call: TRBJ1-5; clone_size: once; cdr3_nt: TGCGCCAGCAGCCGAGACGGGACAGGGAATCAGCCCCAGCATTTT; cdr3_aa: CASSRDGTGNQPQHF
d_call: .; v_call: TRBV6-5; j_call: TRBJ1-4; clone_size: few; cdr3_nt: TGTGCCAGCAGCCCCACAGATGGAAAACTGTTTTTT; cdr3_aa: CASSPTDGKLFF
d_call: TRBD1; v_call: TRBV2; j_call: TRBJ2-3; clone_size: .; cdr3_nt: TGTGCCAACAGGGGGCCCACAGATACGCAGTATTTT; cdr3_aa: CANRGPTDTQYF
d_call: TRBD1; v_call: TRBV7-9; j_call: TRBJ2-7; clone_size: .; cdr3_nt: TGTGCCAGCAGCTCAGACAGGGACCCTTGTAATGAGTACTTC; cdr3_aa: CASSSDRDPCNEYF
d_call: TRBD1; v_call: TRBV6-6; j_call: TRBJ1-2; clone_size: .; cdr3_nt: TGTGCCAGCAGAACCGGGACAGCTAACTATGGCTACACCTTC; cdr3_aa: CASRTGTANYGYTF
d_call: .; v_call: TRBV9; j_call: TRBJ1-6; clone_size: .; cdr3_nt: TGTGCCAGCAGCGCAGTTCCGGGATCAGGAATGACACCCCTCCACTTT; cdr3_aa: CASSAVPGSGMTPLHF
d_call: .; v_call: TRBV9; j_call: TRBJ2-1; clone_size: .; cdr3_nt: TGTGCCAGCAGTCCCCTGGGGGGGGGCTACTACAATGAGCAGTTCTTC; cdr3_aa: CASSPLGGGYYNEQFF
d_call: .; v_call: TRBV6-5; j_call: TRBJ1-2; clone_size: .; cdr3_nt: TGTGCCAGCAGTTACCGGGGCGGGGGACCGGACTATGGCTACACCTTC; cdr3_aa: CASSYRGGGPDYGYTF
d_call: .; v_call: TRBV14; j_call: TRBJ1-6; clone_size: .; cdr3_nt: TGTGCCAGCAGCCAAGCGAATTCACCCCTCCACTTT; cdr3_aa: CASSQANSPLHF
d_call: TRBD2; v_call: TRBV7-2; j_call: TRBJ2-5; clone_size: .; cdr3_nt: TGTGCCAGCAGCTCAAGGACTAGCGGGGCCGAGACCCAGTACTTC; cdr3_aa: CASSSRTSGAETQYF
d_call: .; v_call: TRBV5-6; j_call: TRBJ1-1; clone_size: once; cdr3_nt: TGTGCCAGCAGCACTGACACCTTGAAGGCTTTCTTT; cdr3_aa: CASSTDTLKAFF
d_call: .; v_call: TRBV7-9; j_call: TRBJ1-1; clone_size: .; cdr3_nt: TGTGCCAGCAGCTTCACCGCCAGGGCCCCGGAAGCTTTCTTT; cdr3_aa: CASSFTARAPEAFF
d_call: TRBD1; v_call: TRBV10-3; j_call: TRBJ1-1; clone_size: .; cdr3_nt: TGTGCCATCAGTGAGCTCTGGGTAAACCGGGACAGCATGAACACTGAAGCTTTCTTT; cdr3_aa: CAISELWVNRDSMNTEAFF
d_call: .; v_call: TRBV6-1; j_call: TRBJ2-7; clone_size: .; cdr3_nt: TGTGCCAGCAGTGAAAGGGAGCGCGACTACGAGCAGTACTTC; cdr3_aa: CASSERERDYEQYF
d_call: .; v_call: TRBV5-1; j_call: TRBJ2-7; clone_size: .; cdr3_nt: TGCGCCAGCAGCTTGCCCAGTACCTACGAGCAGTACTTC; cdr3_aa: CASSLPSTYEQYF
d_call: TRBD2; v_call: TRBV9; j_call: TRBJ2-7; clone_size: .; cdr3_nt: TGTGCCAGCAGCGTAGGAGGGACTAGAACATCCTACGAGCAGTACTTC; cdr3_aa: CASSVGGTRTSYEQYF
d_call: .; v_call: TRBV18; j_call: TRBJ1-4; clone_size: .; cdr3_nt: TGTGCCAGCTCACCACCCGGCGGGGGTATTGCTAATGAAAAACTGTTTTTT; cdr3_aa: CASSPPGGGIANEKLFF
d_call: .; v_call: TRBV29-1; j_call: TRBJ1-2; clone_size: .; cdr3_nt: TGCAGTCACGGGGGGGCCTATGGCTACACCTTC; cdr3_aa: CSHGGAYGYTF